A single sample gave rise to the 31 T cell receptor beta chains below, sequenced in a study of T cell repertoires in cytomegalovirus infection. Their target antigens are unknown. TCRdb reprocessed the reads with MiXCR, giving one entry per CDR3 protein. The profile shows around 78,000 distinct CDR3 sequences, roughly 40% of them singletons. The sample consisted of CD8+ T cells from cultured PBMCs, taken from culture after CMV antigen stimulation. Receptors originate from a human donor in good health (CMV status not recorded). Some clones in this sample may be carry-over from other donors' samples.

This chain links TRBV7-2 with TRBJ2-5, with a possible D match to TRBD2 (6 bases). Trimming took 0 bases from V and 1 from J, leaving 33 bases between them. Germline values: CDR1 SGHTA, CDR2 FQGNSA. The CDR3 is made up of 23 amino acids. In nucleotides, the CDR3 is TGTGCCAGCAGCTTAGCGGAGGCCTTCTACCACCGCGGGACGGACGGTTCCCAAGAGACCCAGTACTTC. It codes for CASSLAEAFYHRGTDGSQETQYF.

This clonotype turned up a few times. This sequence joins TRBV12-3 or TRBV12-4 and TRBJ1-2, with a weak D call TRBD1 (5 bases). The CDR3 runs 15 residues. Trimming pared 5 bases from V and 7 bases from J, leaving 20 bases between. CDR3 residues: CASSTPDRPWVGYTF. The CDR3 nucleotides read TGTGCCAGCAGTACGCCCGACAGACCCTGGGTTGGCTACACCTTC.

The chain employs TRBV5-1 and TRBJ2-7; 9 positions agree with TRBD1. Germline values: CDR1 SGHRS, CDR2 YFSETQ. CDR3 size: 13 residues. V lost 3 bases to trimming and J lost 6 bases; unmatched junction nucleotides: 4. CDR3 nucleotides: TGCGCCAGCAGCTCGGACAGGGGAAGCGAGCAGTACTTC. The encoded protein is CASSSDRGSEQYF.

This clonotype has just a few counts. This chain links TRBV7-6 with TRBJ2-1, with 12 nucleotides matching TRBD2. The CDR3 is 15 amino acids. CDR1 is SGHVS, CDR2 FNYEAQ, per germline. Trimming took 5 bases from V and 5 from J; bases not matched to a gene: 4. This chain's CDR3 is CASSRLAGGDNEQFF. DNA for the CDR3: TGTGCCAGCAGCCGCCTAGCGGGGGGGGACAATGAGCAGTTCTTC.

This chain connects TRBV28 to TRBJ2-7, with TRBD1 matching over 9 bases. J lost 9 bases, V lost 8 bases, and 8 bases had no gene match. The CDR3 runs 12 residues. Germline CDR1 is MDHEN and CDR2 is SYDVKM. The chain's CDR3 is CASETGGGGQYF. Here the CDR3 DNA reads TGTGCCAGCGAAACAGGGGGCGGCGGGCAGTACTTC. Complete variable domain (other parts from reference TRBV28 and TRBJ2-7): DVKVTQSSRYLVKRTGEKVFLECVQDMDHENMFWYRQDPGLGLRLIYFSYDVKMKEKGDIPEGYSVSREKKERFSLILESASTNQTSMYLCASETGGGGQYFGPGTRLTVT.

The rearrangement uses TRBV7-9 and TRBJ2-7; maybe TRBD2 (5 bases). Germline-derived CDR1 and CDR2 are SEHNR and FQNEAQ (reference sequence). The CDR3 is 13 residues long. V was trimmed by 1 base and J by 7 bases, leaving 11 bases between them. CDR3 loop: CASSLDTGWEQYF. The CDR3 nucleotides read TGTGCCAGCAGCTTAGACACGGGATGGGAGCAGTACTTC.

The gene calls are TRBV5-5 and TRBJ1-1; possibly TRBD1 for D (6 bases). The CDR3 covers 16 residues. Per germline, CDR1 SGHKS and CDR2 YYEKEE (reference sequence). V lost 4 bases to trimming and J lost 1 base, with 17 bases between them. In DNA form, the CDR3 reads TGTGCCAGCAGCCCCACAGGGACTGCTTGGAACACTGAAGCTTTCTTT. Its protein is CASSPTGTAWNTEAFF. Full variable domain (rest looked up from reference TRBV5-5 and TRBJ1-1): DAGVTQSPTHLIKTRGQQVTLRCSPISGHKSVSWYQQVLGQGPQFIFQYYEKEERGRGNFPDRFSARQFPNYSSELNVNALLLGDSALYLCASSPTGTAWNTEAFFGQGTRLTVV.

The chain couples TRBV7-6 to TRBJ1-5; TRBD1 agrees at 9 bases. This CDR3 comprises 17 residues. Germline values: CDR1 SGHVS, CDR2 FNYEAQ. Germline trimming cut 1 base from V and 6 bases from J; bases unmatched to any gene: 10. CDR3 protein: CASSLGNRDRAGQPQHF. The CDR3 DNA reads TGTGCCAGCAGCTTAGGGAACCGGGACAGGGCCGGTCAGCCCCAGCATTTT. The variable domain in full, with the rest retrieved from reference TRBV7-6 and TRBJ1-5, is GAGVSQSPRYKVTKRGQDVALRCDPISGHVSLYWYRQALGQGPEFLTYFNYEAQQDKSGLPNDRFSAERPEGSISTLTIQRTEQRDSAMYRCASSLGNRDRAGQPQHFGDGTRLSIL.

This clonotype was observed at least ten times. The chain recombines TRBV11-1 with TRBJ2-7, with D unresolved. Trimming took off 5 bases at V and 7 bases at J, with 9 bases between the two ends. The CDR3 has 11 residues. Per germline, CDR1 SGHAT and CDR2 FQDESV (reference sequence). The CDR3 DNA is TGTGCCAGCAGCATACGCCGGGAGCAGTACTTC. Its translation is CASSIRREQYF. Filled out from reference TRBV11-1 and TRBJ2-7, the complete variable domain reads EAEVAQSPRYKITEKSQAVAFWCDPISGHATLYWYRQILGQGPELLVQFQDESVVDDSQLPKDRFSAERLKGVDSTLKIQPAELGDSAMYLCASSIRREQYFGPGTRLTVT.

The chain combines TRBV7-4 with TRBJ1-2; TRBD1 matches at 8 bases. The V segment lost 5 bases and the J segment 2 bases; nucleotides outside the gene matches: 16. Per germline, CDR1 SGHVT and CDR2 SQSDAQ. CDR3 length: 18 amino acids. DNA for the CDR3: TGTGCCAGCAGCCACGGACAGGGCCTAGGTGCCTGGAACTATGGCTACACCTTC. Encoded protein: CASSHGQGLGAWNYGYTF. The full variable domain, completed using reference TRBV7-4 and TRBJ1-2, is GAGVSQSPRYKVAKRGRDVALRCDSISGHVTLYWYRQTLGQGSEVLTYSQSDAQRDKSGRPSGRFSAERPERSVSTLKIQRTEQGDSAVYLCASSHGQGLGAWNYGYTFGSGTRLTVV.

CDR3 sequence (DNA): TGTGCCACCTCAAGGGACAGGGAGACTGAAGCTTTCTTT. Protein: CATSRDRETEAFF. The chain carries TRBV2 and TRBJ1-1; TRBD1 agrees at 9 bases. Germline CDR1 and CDR2: SNHLY and FYNNEI. The CDR3 covers 13 residues. V shed 10 bases, J shed 5 bases, and the junction held 8 bases outside the gene matches.

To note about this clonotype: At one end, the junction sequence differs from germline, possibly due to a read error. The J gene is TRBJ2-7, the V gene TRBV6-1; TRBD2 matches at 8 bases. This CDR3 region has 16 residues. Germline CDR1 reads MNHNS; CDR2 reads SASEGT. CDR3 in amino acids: CATSELFGTRAHEQYF. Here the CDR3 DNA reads TGTGCCACCAGTGAATTGTTTGGGACTAGAGCTCACGAGCAGTACTTC.

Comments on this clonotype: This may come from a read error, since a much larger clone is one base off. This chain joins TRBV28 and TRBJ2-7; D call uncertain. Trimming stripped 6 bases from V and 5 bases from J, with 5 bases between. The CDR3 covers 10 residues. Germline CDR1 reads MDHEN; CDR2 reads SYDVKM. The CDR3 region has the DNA TGTGCCAGCAGCTTCAACGAGCAGTACTTC. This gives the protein CASSFNEQYF. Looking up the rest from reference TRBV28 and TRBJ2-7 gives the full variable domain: DVKVTQSSRYLVKRTGEKVFLECVQDMDHENMFWYRQDPGLGLRLIYFSYDVKMKEKGDIPEGYSVSREKKERFSLILESASTNQTSMYLCASSFNEQYFGPGTRLTVT.

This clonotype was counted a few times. DNA for the CDR3: TGTGCCAGCAGCCTCGGACGGAGGTTGGGGAATGAGCAGTTCTTC. This encodes CASSLGRRLGNEQFF. The chain is built from TRBV7-9 and TRBJ2-1, with TRBD2 as a possible D gene (5 bases). Germline V gene data show CDR1 as SEHNR and CDR2 as FQNEAQ (reference sequence). There are 15 residues in the CDR3. Trimming took 5 bases from V and 7 from J, leaving 18 bases between them.

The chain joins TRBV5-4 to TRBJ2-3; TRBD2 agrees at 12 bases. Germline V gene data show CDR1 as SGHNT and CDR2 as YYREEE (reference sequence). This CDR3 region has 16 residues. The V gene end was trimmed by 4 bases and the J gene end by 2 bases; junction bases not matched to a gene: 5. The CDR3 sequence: CASSGWTSGNTDTQYF. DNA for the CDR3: TGTGCCAGCAGCGGATGGACTAGCGGGAACACAGATACGCAGTATTTT. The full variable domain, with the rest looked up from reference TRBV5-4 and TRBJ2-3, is ETGVTQSPTHLIKTRGQQVTLRCSSQSGHNTVSWYQQALGQGPQFIFQYYREEENGRGNFPPRFSGLQFPNYSSELNVNALELDDSALYLCASSGWTSGNTDTQYFGPGTRLTVL.

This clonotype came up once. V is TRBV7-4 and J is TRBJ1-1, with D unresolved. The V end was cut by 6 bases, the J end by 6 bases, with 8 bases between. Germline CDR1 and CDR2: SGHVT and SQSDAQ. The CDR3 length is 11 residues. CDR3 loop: CASSMEAEAFF. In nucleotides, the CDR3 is TGTGCCAGCAGTATGGAGGCTGAAGCTTTCTTT.

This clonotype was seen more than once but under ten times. CDR3 DNA: TGTGCCAGCAGCACGTACGGACTCGCCCAAGAGACCCAGTACTTC. Residues: CASSTYGLAQETQYF. V usage is TRBV7-9 and J usage is TRBJ2-5; a possible D gene is TRBD2 (5 bases). The CDR3 runs 15 residues. From germline, CDR1 is SEHNR and CDR2 FQNEAQ (reference sequence). V gave up 5 bases and J gave up 1 base, with 14 bases separating them. The variable domain in full, completed from reference TRBV7-9 and TRBJ2-5, reads DTGVSQNPRHKITKRGQNVTFRCDPISEHNRLYWYRQTLGQGPEFLTYFQNEAQLEKSRLLSDRFSAERPKGSFSTLEIQRTEQGDSAMYLCASSTYGLAQETQYFGPGTRLLVL.

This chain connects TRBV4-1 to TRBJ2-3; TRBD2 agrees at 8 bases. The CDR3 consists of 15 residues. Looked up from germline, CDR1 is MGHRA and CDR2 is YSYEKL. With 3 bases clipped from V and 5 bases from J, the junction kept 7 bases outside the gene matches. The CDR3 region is CASSQILAGGDTQYF. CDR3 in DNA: TGCGCCAGCAGCCAGATCCTGGCGGGGGGAGATACGCAGTATTTT.

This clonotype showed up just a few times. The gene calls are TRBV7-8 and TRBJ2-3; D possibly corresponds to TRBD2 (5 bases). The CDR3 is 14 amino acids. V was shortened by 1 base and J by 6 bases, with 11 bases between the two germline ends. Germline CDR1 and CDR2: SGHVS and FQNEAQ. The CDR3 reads CASSLVLAGDTQYF. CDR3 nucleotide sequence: TGTGCCAGCAGCTTAGTCCTAGCTGGGGATACGCAGTATTTT.

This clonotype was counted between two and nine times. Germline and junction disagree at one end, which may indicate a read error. CDR3 DNA sequence: TGTGCTAGCAGCCCAGGACCCTTTCTGGAGGAGCAGTACTTC. This gives the protein CASSPGPFLEEQYF. The chain links TRBV7-7 to TRBJ2-7, with unresolved D. The CDR3 is 14 residues long. Per the germline V gene, CDR1 is SSHAT and CDR2 is FNYEAQ (reference sequence). The variable domain in full, with the rest retrieved from reference TRBV7-7 and TRBJ2-7, is GAGVSQSPRYKVTKRGQDVTLRCDPISSHATLYWYQQALGQGPEFLTYFNYEAQPDKSGLPSDRFSAERPEGSISTLTIQRTEQRDSAMYRCASSPGPFLEEQYFGPGTRLTVT.

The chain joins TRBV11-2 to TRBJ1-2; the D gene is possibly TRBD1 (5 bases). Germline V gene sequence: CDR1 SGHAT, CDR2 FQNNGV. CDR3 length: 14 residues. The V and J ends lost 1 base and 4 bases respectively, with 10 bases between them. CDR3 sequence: CASSLGVGTYGYTF. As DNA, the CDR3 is TGTGCCAGCAGCTTAGGGGTGGGGACCTATGGCTACACCTTC.

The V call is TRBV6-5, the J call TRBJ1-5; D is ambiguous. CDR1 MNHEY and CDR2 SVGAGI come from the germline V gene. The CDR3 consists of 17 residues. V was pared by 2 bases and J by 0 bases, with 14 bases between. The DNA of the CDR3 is TGTGCCAGCAGTTACGGCGAGCCAAAGTATAGCAATCAGCCCCAGCATTTT. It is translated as CASSYGEPKYSNQPQHF.

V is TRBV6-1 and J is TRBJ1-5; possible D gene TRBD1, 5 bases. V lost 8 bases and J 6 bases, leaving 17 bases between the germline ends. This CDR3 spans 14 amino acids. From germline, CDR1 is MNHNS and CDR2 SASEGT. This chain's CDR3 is CASGWGGEGQPQHF. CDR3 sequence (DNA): TGTGCCAGCGGGTGGGGGGGAGAAGGTCAGCCCCAGCATTTT.

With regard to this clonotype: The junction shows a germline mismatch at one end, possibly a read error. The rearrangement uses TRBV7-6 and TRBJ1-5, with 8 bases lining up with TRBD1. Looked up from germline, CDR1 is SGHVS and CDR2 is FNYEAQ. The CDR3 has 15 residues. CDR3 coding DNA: TGTGCCAACAGCCTCGGACAGGGAATCAATCAGCCCCAGCATTTT. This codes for CANSLGQGINQPQHF.

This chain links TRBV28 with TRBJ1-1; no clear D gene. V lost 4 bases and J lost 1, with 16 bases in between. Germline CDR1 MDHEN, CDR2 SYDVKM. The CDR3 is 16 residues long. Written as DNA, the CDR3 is TGTGCCAGCAGTTCCCTGATCGGCAGCCCGAACACTGAAGCTTTCTTT. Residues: CASSSLIGSPNTEAFF. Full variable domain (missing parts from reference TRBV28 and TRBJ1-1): DVKVTQSSRYLVKRTGEKVFLECVQDMDHENMFWYRQDPGLGLRLIYFSYDVKMKEKGDIPEGYSVSREKKERFSLILESASTNQTSMYLCASSSLIGSPNTEAFFGQGTRLTVV.

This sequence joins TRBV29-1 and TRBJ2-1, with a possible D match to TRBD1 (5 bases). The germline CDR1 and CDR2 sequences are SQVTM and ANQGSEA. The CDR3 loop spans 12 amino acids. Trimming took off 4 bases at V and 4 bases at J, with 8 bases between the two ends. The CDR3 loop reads CSVGSGYNEQFF. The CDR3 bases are TGCAGCGTTGGTTCAGGGTACAATGAGCAGTTCTTC.

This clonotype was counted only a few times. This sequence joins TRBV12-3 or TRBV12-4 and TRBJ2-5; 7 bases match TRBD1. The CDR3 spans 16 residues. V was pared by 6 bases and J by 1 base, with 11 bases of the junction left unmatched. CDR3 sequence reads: CASSLGTAPFQETQYF. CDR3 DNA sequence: TGTGCCAGCAGCCTCGGGACAGCCCCCTTCCAAGAGACCCAGTACTTC.

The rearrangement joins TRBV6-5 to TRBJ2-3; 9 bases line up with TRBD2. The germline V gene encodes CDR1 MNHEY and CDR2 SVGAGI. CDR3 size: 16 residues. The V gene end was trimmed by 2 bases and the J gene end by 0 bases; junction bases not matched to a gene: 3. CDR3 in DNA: TGTGCCAGCAGTTACGAGGGACTAGCAAGCACAGATACGCAGTATTTT. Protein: CASSYEGLASTDTQYF.

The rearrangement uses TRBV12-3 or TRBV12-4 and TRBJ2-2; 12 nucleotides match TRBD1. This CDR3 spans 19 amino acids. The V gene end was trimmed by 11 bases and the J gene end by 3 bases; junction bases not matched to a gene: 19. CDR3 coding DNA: TGTGCCGGGGGACAGGGGGCGCTTGCTGTGTCACTGGACACCGGGGAGCTGTTTTTT. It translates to CAGGQGALAVSLDTGELFF.

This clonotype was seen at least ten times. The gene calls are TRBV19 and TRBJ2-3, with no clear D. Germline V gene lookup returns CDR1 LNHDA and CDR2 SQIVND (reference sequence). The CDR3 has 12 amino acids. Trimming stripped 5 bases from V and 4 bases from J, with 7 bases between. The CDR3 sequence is CASSSPADTQYF. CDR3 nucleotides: TGTGCCAGTAGTTCCCCCGCAGATACGCAGTATTTT.

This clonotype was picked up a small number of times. CDR3 DNA: TGTGCCAGCAGCTTAGGGCCCGGGCAGGGAGAAGAGACCCAGTACTTC. Translating it yields CASSLGPGQGEETQYF. The chain combines TRBV7-2 with TRBJ2-5, with D perhaps TRBD1 or TRBD2 (5 bases each). This CDR3 is built from 16 residues. Germline values: CDR1 SGHTA, CDR2 FQGNSA. Trimming pared 1 base from V and 3 bases from J, leaving 15 bases between.